The 21 T cell receptor beta chains given below trace back to one sample, sequenced in a study of beta chain features in type 1 diabetes. Isolated RNA was reverse transcribed in full, so expressed TCRB transcripts were sequenced. TCRdb keeps only in-frame clones here, not all; method: immunoSEQ multiplex PCR. The profile shows 620,000 or so clones, around 16% of them singletons. Input material: naive CD4+ T cells from blood. These TCRs come from a man between 18 and 29 years old in good health.

This rearrangement joins TRBV18 to TRBJ2-7, with D unclear. V lost 4 bases and J 3 bases, leaving 19 bases between the germline ends. Germline V CDR1 and CDR2: KGHSH, LQKENI. The CDR3 length is 16 residues. The CDR3 loop is CASSLNYDPKNYEQYF. The DNA of the CDR3 is TGTGCCAGCTCACTAAACTACGATCCGAAGAACTACGAGCAGTACTTC.

Of note for this clone: Other DNA sequences from this sample encode an identical CDR3 as well. This chain's CDR3 is CASSYSGTGNQPQHF. DNA for the CDR3: TGTGCCAGCAGTTACTCAGGAACGGGCAATCAGCCCCAGCATTTT. The rearrangement uses TRBV6-5 and TRBJ1-5; D is unclear. V was trimmed by 0 bases and J by 2 bases, leaving 8 bases between them. CDR3 length: 15 residues. Germline V lookup: CDR1 MNHEY, CDR2 SVGAGI.

The sample holds a few counts of this clone. V is TRBV15 and J is TRBJ1-1, with TRBD1 matching 11 bases. Germline CDR1 LNHNV, CDR2 YYDKDF (reference sequence). The length of the CDR3 is 14 residues. With 4 bases clipped from V and 4 bases from J, the junction kept 2 bases outside the gene matches. The CDR3 sequence: CATSTGTGGTEAFF. CDR3 nucleotide sequence: TGTGCCACCAGCACCGGGACAGGGGGCACTGAAGCTTTCTTT.

The CDR3: CASSQRDRSSYEQYF. Written as DNA, the CDR3 is TGTGCCAGCAGTCAACGGGACAGGAGCTCCTACGAGCAGTACTTC. The chain uses TRBV6-6 and TRBJ2-7; TRBD1 aligns across 8 bases. The CDR3 is 15 amino acids. Germline lookup yields CDR1 MNHNY and CDR2 SVGAGI (reference sequence). V was clipped by 5 bases and J by 0 bases; unmatched bases: 6.

V and J are TRBV7-9 and TRBJ1-5; D ambiguous. Deletions cut 1 base from V and 0 bases from J, with 10 bases between. The CDR3 has 16 amino acids. Germline V gives CDR1 SEHNR, CDR2 FQNEAQ (reference sequence). The CDR3 bases are TGTGCCAGCAGCTTAGGGTCGGGGTATAGCAATCAGCCCCAGCATTTT. Translation gives CASSLGSGYSNQPQHF.

The rearrangement uses TRBV16 and TRBJ2-7, with a weak D call TRBD1 (6 bases). V dropped 1 base and J dropped 0 bases, with 10 bases sitting between them. Germline values: CDR1 KGHSY, CDR2 FQNENV. The length of the CDR3 is 15 residues. CDR3 in DNA: TGTGCCAGCAGCCAATACAGGGCTAGCTCCTACGAGCAGTACTTC. Translated: CASSQYRASSYEQYF.

The rearrangement links TRBV7-2 to TRBJ2-1; 8 bases match TRBD2. V shed 3 bases, J shed 9 bases, and the junction held 7 bases outside the gene matches. CDR3 length: 14 residues. The germline V gene has CDR1 SGHTA and CDR2 FQGNSA. As DNA, the CDR3 is TGTGCCAGCAGCTTTTGGGGACTAGTCGCTGAGCAGTTCTTC. Translating gives CASSFWGLVAEQFF. Combining the CDR3 with reference TRBV7-2 and TRBJ2-1 gives the whole variable domain GAGVSQSPSNKVTEKGKDVELRCDPISGHTALYWYRQSLGQGLEFLIYFQGNSAPDKSGLPSDRFSAERTGGSVSTLTIQRTQQEDSAVYLCASSFWGLVAEQFFGPGTRLTVL.

This clone turned up a few times. This chain uses TRBV5-8 with TRBJ2-7, with 9 bases identical to TRBD1. Germline-derived CDR1 and CDR2 are SGHTS and YDEGEE. V was clipped by 4 bases and J by 6 bases; unmatched bases: 5. This CDR3 has 13 amino acids. The CDR3 loop is CASSRNRGREQYF. For the CDR3, the DNA is TGTGCCAGCAGCCGGAACAGGGGGCGCGAGCAGTACTTC.

This clone has only a few counts. The J gene is TRBJ2-5, the V gene TRBV7-2; 9 bases agree with TRBD2. Losses at the gene ends were 4 bases for V and 4 bases for J; bases not matched to a gene: 10. Germline V gene sequence: CDR1 SGHTA, CDR2 FQGNSA. The CDR3 extends over 16 amino acids. In DNA, the CDR3 is TGTGCCAGCAGCTCTCCTCGCGGGGGGGCACGAGAGACCCAGTACTTC. Its translation: CASSSPRGGARETQYF.

This clone was counted only a few times. V usage is TRBV2 and J usage is TRBJ1-1; no clear D. This CDR3 region has 13 residues. Germline V gives CDR1 SNHLY, CDR2 FYNNEI. Trimming removed 3 bases from V and 0 bases from J, with 5 bases in between. The DNA of the CDR3 is TGTGCCAGCAGTGATGACGTGAACACTGAAGCTTTCTTT. Protein sequence: CASSDDVNTEAFF. Filled out from reference TRBV2 and TRBJ1-1, the complete variable domain reads EPEVTQTPSHQVTQMGQEVILRCVPISNHLYFYWYRQILGQKVEFLVSFYNNEISEKSEIFDDQFSVERPDGSNFTLKIRSTKLEDSAMYFCASSDDVNTEAFFGQGTRLTVV.

The V gene is TRBV7-2, the J gene TRBJ1-4, with 9 nucleotides matching TRBD1. With 4 bases clipped from V and 7 bases from J, the junction kept 4 bases outside the gene matches. The CDR3 consists of 14 residues. Per germline, CDR1 SGHTA and CDR2 FQGNSA. The CDR3 region has the DNA TGTGCCAGCAGCTGGACAGGGGCGCGTGAAAAACTGTTTTTT. This sequence encodes CASSWTGAREKLFF.

The chain couples TRBV4-2 to TRBJ1-2, with D hard to call. V was trimmed by 0 bases and J by 4 bases, leaving 15 bases between them. Per germline, CDR1 LGHNA and CDR2 YNFKEQ. This CDR3 has 16 residues. The CDR3 region has the DNA TGTGCCAGCAGCCAAGATTCCCGGGAAGCTACCTATGGCTACACCTTC. Translating gives CASSQDSREATYGYTF.

This clone was seen a few times. The chain employs TRBV27 and TRBJ2-2; TRBD1 is a possible D gene (5 bases). The CDR3 length is 17 residues. Per the germline V gene, CDR1 is MNHEY and CDR2 is SMNVEV (reference sequence). Between the trimmed V and J ends, which lost 4 bases and 0 bases, there was a span of 15 bases. The CDR3 sequence is CASSSITGGPNTGELFF. The CDR3 region has the DNA TGTGCCAGCAGTTCCATAACAGGCGGACCGAACACCGGGGAGCTGTTTTTT.

The chain recombines TRBV19 with TRBJ2-1; D is undetermined. The length of the CDR3 is 11 residues. Germline CDR1 reads LNHDA; CDR2 reads SQIVND (reference sequence). V was shortened by 5 bases and J by 4 bases, with 3 bases between the two germline ends. The DNA for the CDR3 is TGTGCCAGTAGTTTATACAATGAGCAGTTCTTC. This encodes CASSLYNEQFF.

This clone came up a few times. Other DNA sequences in this specimen translate into the identical CDR3. The chain has TRBV18 and TRBJ2-5; D is undetermined. The CDR3 loop spans 13 amino acids. Germline V gene lookup returns CDR1 KGHSH and CDR2 LQKENI. Trimming removed 3 bases at V and 1 base at J, with 6 bases between. CDR3 protein: CASSPGSQETQYF. DNA for the CDR3: TGTGCCAGCTCACCGGGCAGCCAAGAGACCCAGTACTTC.

V is TRBV5-1 and J is TRBJ2-1, with TRBD2 matching 7 bases. V trimming: 3 bases; J trimming: 0 bases; junction bases outside the gene matches: 6. This CDR3 contains 16 residues. CDR1 is SGHRS, CDR2 YFSETQ, per germline. The chain's CDR3 is CASSWGGGSSYNEQFF. CDR3 nucleotides: TGCGCCAGCAGCTGGGGTGGCGGGAGCTCCTACAATGAGCAGTTCTTC.

This clone was recorded a few times. This chain uses TRBV6-5 with TRBJ2-7; 11 bases fit TRBD1. Losses at the gene ends were 5 bases for V and 5 bases for J; bases not matched to a gene: 5. CDR1 MNHEY and CDR2 SVGAGI come from the germline V gene. CDR3 length: 14 amino acids. CDR3 coding DNA: TGTGCCAGCAGTCGGACAGGGGGCATCAACGAGCAGTACTTC. It is translated as CASSRTGGINEQYF.

This chain links TRBV19 with TRBJ2-7, with a tentative D call TRBD1 (6 bases). The CDR3 has 15 residues. CDR1 and CDR2 from the germline V gene are LNHDA and SQIVND (reference sequence). V dropped 3 bases and J dropped 2 bases, with 14 bases sitting between them. The CDR3 nucleotides read TGTGCCAGTAGTATGAGAGGGGGAAAGGCCTACGAGCAGTACTTC. Encoded protein: CASSMRGGKAYEQYF.

This clone was seen more than once but under ten times. This sequence joins TRBV7-2 and TRBJ2-7, with 11 bases identical to TRBD2. The germline V gene has CDR1 SGHTA and CDR2 FQGNSA. CDR3 length equals 15 residues. V trimming: 8 bases; J trimming: 1 base; junction bases outside the gene matches: 7. CDR3 amino acids: CASVPTSGVSYEQYF. Here the CDR3 DNA reads TGTGCCAGCGTTCCGACTAGCGGGGTTTCCTACGAGCAGTACTTC.

This clone was recorded a few times. V gene TRBV13 combines with J gene TRBJ2-5; D is uncertain. Between the trimmed V and J ends, which lost 5 bases and 2 bases, there was a span of 6 bases. The V gene's germline CDR1 is PRHDT and CDR2 FYEKMQ (reference sequence). This CDR3 comprises 12 residues. CDR3 coding DNA: TGTGCCAGCAGCCTCGCTCAAGAGACCCAGTACTTC. This encodes CASSLAQETQYF.

This clone was counted a few times. V usage is TRBV5-1 and J usage is TRBJ2-1; 10 positions agree with TRBD2. The CDR3 contains 15 residues. Germline values: CDR1 SGHRS, CDR2 YFSETQ. V trimming: 2 bases; J trimming: 7 bases; junction bases outside the gene matches: 6. The CDR3 DNA follows: TGCGCCAGCAGCTTTACTAGCGGGGTATGGAATGAGCAGTTCTTC. Protein sequence: CASSFTSGVWNEQFF.